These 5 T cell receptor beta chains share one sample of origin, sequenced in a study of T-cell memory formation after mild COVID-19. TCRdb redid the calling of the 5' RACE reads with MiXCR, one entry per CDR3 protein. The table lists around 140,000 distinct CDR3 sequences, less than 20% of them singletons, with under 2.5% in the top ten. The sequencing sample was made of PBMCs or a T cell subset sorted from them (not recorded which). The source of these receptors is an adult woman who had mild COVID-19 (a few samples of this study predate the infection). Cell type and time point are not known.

DNA for the CDR3: TGTGCCAGCAGCCCAAGGCAGGGGGTGAGCACTGAAGCTTTCTTT. Protein sequence: CASSPRQGVSTEAFF. The J gene is TRBJ1-1, the V gene TRBV12-3 or TRBV12-4; 7 bases map to TRBD1. The CDR3 contains 15 residues. The J segment lost 4 bases and the V segment lost 6 bases, leaving 11 bases of the junction unmatched.

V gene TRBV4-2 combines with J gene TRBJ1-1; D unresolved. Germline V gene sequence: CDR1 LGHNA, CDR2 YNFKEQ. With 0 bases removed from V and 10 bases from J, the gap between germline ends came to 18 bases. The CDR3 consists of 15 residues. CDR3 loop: CASSQDSSRSVVAFF. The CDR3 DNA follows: TGTGCCAGCAGCCAAGATTCCAGTCGAAGCGTCGTAGCTTTCTTT.

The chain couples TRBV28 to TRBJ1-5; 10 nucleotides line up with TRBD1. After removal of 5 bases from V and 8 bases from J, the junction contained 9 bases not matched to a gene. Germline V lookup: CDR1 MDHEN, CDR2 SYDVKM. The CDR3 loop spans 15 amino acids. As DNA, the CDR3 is TGTGCCAGCAGTCCGGGACAGGGGTTTAGCAAGCCCCAGCATTTT. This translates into CASSPGQGFSKPQHF.

CDR3 nucleotides: TGTGCCAGCAGCGTAAACCCGACTAGCACAGATACGCAGTATTTT. The encoded protein is CASSVNPTSTDTQYF. V gene TRBV7-3 combines with J gene TRBJ2-3, with D hard to call. Germline lookup yields CDR1 SGHTA and CDR2 FQGTGA. V was clipped by 5 bases and J by 0 bases, with 12 bases between them. This CDR3 spans 15 amino acids.

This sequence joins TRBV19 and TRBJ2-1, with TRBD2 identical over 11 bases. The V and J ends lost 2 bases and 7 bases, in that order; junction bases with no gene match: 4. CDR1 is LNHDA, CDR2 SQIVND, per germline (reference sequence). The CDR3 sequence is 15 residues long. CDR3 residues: CASSILAGGGNEQFF. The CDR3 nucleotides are TGTGCCAGTAGTATACTAGCGGGAGGTGGGAATGAGCAGTTCTTC.